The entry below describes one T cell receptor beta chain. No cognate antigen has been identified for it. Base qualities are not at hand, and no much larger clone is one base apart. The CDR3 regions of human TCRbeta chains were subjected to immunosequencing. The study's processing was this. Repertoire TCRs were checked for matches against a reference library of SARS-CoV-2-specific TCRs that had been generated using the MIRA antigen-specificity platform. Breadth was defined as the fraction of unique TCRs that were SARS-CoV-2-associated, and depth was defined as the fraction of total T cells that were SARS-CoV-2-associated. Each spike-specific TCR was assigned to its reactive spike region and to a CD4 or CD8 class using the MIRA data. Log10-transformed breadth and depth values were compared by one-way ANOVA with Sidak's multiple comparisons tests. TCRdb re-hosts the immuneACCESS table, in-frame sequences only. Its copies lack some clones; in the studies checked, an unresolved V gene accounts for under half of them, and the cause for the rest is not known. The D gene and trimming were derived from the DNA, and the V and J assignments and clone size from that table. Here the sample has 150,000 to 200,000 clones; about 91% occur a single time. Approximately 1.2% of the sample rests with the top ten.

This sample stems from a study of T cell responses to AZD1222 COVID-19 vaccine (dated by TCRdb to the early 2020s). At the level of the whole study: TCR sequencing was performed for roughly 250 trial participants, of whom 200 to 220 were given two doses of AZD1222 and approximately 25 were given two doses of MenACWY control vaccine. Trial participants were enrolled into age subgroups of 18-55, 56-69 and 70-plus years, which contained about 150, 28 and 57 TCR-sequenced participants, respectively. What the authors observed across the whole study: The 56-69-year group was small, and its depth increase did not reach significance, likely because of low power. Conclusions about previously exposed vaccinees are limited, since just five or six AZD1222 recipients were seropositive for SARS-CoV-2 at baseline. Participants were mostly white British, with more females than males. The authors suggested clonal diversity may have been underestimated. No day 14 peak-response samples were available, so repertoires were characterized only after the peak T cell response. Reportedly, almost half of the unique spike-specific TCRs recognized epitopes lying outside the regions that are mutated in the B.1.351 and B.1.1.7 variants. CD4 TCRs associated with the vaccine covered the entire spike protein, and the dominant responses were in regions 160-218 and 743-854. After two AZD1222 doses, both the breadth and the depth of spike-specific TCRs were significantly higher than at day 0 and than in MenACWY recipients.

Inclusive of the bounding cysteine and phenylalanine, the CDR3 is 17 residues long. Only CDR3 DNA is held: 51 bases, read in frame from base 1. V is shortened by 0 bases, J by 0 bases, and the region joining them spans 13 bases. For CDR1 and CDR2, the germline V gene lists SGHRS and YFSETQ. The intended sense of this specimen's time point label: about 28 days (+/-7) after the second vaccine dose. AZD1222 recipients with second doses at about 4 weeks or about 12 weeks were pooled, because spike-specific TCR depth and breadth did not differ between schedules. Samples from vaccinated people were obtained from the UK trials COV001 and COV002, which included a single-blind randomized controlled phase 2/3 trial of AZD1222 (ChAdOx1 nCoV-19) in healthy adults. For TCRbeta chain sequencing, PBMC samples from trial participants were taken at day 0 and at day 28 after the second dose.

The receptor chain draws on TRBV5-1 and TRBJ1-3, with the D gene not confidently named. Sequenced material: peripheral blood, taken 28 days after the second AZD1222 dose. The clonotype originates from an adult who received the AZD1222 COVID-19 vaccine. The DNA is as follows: TGCGCCAGCAGCTTGGGCCCTCGGGGAAGCTCTGGAAACACCATATATTTT. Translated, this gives CASSLGPRGSSGNTIYF. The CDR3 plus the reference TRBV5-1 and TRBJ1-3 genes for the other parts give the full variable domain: KAGVTQTPRYLIKTRGQQVTLSCSPISGHRSVSWYQQTPGQGLQFLFEYFSETQRNKGNFPGRFSGRQFSNSRSEMNVSTLELGDSALYLCASSLGPRGSSGNTIYFGEGSWLTVV.